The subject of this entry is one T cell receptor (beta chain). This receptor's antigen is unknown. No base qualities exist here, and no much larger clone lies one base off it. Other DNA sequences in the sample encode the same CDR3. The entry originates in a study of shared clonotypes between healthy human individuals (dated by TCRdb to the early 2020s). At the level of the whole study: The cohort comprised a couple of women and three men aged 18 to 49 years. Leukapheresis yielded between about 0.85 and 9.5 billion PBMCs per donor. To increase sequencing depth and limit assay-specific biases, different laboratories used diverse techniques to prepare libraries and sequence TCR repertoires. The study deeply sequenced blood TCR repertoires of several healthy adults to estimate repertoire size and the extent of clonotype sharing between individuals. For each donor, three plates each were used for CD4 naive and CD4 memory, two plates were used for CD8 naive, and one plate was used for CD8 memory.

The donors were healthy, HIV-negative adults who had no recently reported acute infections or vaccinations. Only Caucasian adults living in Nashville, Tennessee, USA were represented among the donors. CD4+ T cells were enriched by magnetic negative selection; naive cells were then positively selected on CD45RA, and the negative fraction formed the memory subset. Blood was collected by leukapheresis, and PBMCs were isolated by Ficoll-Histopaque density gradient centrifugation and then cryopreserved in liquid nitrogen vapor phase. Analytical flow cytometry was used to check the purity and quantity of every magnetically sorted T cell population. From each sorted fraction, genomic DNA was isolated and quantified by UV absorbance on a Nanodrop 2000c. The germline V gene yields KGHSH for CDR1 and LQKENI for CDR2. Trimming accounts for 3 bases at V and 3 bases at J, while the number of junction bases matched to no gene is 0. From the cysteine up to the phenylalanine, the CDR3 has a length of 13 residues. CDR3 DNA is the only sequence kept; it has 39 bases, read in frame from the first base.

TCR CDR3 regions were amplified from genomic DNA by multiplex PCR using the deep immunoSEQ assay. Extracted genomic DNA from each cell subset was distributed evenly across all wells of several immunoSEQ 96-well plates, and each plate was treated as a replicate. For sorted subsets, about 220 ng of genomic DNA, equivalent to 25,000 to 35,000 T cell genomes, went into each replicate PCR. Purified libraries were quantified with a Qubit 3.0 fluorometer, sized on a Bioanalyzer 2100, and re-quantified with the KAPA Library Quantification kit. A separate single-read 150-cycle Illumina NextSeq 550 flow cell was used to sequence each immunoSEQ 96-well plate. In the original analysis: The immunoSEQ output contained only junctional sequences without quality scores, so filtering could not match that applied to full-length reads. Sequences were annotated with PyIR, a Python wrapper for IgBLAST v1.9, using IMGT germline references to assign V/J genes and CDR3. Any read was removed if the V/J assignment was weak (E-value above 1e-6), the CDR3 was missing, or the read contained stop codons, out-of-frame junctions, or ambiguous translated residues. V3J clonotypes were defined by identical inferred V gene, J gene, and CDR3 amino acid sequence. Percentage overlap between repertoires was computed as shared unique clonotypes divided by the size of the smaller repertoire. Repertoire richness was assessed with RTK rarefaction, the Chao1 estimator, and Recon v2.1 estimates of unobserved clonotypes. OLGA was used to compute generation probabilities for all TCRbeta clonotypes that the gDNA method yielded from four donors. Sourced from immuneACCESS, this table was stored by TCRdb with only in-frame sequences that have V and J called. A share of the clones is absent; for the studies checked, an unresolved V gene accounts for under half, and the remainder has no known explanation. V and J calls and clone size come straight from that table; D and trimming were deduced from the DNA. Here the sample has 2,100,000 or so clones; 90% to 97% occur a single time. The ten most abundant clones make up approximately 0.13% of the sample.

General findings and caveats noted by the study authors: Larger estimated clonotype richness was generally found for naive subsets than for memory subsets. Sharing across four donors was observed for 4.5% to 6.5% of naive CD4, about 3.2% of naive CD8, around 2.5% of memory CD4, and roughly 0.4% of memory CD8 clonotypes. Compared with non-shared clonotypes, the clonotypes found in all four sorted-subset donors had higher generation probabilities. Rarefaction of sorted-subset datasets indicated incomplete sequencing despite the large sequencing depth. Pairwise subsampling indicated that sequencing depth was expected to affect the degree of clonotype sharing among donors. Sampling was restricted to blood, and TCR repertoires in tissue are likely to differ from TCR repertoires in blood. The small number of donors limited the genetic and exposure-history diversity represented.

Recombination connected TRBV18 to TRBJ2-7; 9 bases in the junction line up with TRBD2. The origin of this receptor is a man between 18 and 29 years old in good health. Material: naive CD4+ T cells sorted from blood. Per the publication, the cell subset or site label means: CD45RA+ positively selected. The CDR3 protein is CASSPTSGYEQYF. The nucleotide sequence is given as TGTGCCAGCTCACCGACTAGCGGCTACGAGCAGTACTTC.